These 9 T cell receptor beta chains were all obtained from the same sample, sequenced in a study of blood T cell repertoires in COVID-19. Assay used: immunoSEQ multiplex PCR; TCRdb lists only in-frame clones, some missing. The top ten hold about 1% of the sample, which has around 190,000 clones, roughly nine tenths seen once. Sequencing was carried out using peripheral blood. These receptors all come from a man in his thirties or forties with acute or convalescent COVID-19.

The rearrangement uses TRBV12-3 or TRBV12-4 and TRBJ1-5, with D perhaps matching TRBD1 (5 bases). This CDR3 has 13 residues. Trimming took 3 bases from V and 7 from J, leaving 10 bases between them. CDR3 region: CASSLGGFQPQHF. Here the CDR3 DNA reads TGTGCCAGCAGTTTGGGGGGATTCCAGCCCCAGCATTTT.

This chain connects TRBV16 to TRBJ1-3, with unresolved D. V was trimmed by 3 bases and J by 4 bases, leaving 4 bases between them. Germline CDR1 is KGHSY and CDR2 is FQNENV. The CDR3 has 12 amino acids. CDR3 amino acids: CASSHQGNTIYF. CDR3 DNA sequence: TGTGCCAGCAGCCATCAGGGAAACACCATATATTTT.

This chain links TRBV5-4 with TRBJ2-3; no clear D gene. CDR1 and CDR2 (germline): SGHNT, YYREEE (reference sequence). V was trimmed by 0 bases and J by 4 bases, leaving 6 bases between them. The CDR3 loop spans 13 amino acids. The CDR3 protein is CASSLGVADTQYF. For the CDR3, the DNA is TGTGCCAGCAGCTTGGGTGTAGCAGATACGCAGTATTTT.

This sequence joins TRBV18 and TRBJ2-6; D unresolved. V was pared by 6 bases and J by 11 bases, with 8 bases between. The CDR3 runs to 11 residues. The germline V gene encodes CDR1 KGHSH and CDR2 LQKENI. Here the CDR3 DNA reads TGTGCCAGCTCGTCTAGAGACGTCCTGACTTTC. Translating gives CASSSRDVLTF.

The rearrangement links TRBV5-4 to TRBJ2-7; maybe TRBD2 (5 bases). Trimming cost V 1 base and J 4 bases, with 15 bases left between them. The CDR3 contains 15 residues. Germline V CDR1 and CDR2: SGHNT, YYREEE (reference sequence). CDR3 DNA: TGTGCCAGCAGCTTGAACCGAGCGGCGCTATACGAGCAGTACTTC. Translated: CASSLNRAALYEQYF.

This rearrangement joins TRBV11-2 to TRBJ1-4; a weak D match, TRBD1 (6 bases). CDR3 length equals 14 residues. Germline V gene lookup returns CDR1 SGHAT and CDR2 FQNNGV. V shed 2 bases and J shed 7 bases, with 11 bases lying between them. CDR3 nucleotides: TGTGCCAGCAGCTTAACAGGGAAGGGTGAAAAACTGTTTTTT. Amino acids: CASSLTGKGEKLFF.

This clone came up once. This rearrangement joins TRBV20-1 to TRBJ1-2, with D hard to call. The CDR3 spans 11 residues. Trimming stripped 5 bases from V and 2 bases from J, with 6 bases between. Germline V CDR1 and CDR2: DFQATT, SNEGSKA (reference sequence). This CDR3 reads CSAEQNYGYTF. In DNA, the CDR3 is TGCAGTGCTGAACAGAACTATGGCTACACCTTC.

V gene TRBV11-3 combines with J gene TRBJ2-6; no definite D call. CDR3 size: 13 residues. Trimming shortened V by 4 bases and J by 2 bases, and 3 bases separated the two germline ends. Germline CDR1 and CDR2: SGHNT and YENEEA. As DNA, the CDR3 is TGTGCCAGCAGCTCTCCTGGGGCCAACGTCCTGACTTTC. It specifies CASSSPGANVLTF.

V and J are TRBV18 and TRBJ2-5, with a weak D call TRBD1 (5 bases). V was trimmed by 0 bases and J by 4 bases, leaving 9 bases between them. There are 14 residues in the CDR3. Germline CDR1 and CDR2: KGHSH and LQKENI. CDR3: CASSPPGRAETQYF. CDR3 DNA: TGTGCCAGCTCACCACCAGGCAGGGCAGAGACCCAGTACTTC.